Below are 8 T cell receptor beta chains sequenced from a single sample in a study of blood T cell repertoires in COVID-19. Method: immunoSEQ multiplex PCR; TCRdb's copy keeps in-frame clones and lacks some. The top ten clones hold over 15% of a sample with over 85,000 clones, more than 75% of them seen once. The sequencing sample was made of peripheral blood. These receptors all stem from a human donor in a cohort sampled during active COVID-19.

This clone was seen only once. The genes are TRBV6-2 or TRBV6-3 and TRBJ2-5; 7 nucleotides agree with TRBD1. The CDR3 is 15 amino acids. V lost 1 base to trimming and J lost 1 base; unmatched junction nucleotides: 3. Germline CDR1 reads MNHEY; CDR2 reads SVGEGT. The CDR3 is CASSYWGQPQETQYF. The DNA of the CDR3 is TGTGCCAGCAGTTACTGGGGACAGCCCCAAGAGACCCAGTACTTC.

The chain is built from TRBV12-3 or TRBV12-4 and TRBJ1-2, with D hard to call. The germline V and J ends were trimmed by 2 bases and 8 bases, with 12 bases remaining between them. The CDR3 is 13 residues long. In DNA form, the CDR3 reads TGTGCCAGCAGTTTATTCCCCAAGAGGGGCTACACCTTC. Its protein product is CASSLFPKRGYTF.

V gene TRBV7-2 combines with J gene TRBJ1-2; no clear D. The V and J ends lost 0 bases and 1 base respectively, with 6 bases between them. Germline CDR1 SGHTA, CDR2 FQGNSA. The CDR3 has 14 residues. The CDR3 region has the DNA TGTGCCAGCAGCTTAGCGGAGGGTAACTATGGCTACACCTTC. This gives the protein CASSLAEGNYGYTF.

This clone was seen a handful of times. The chain combines TRBV4-1 with TRBJ1-5; TRBD1 agrees at 8 bases. Looked up from germline, CDR1 is MGHRA and CDR2 is YSYEKL. The CDR3 is 16 residues long. The V and J ends lost 5 bases and 10 bases, in that order; junction bases with no gene match: 16. The CDR3: CASSYRVRDRRGPQHF. The CDR3 DNA sequence: TGCGCCAGCAGCTACCGCGTCCGGGACAGGCGAGGTCCCCAGCATTTT.

This clone was seen a single time. The rearrangement links TRBV7-9 to TRBJ1-2; D unresolved. Per the germline V gene, CDR1 is SEHNR and CDR2 is FQNEAQ (reference sequence). This CDR3 region has 13 residues. Trimming took off 6 bases at V and 0 bases at J, with 8 bases between the two ends. The CDR3 sequence is CASRAEPNYGYTF. Written as DNA, the CDR3 is TGTGCCAGCAGGGCAGAACCTAACTATGGCTACACCTTC.

In its sample, this clone was seen many times. J is TRBJ2-7 and V is TRBV4-1; D possibly corresponds to TRBD1 (5 bases). Trimming removed 4 bases at V and 0 bases at J, with 16 bases between. Germline assignment: CDR1 MGHRA and CDR2 YSYEKL. The CDR3 is 16 residues long. CDR3 in amino acids: CASSPQDMLISYEQYF. CDR3 nucleotides: TGCGCCAGCAGCCCCCAGGACATGCTCATCTCCTACGAGCAGTACTTC.

The chain employs TRBV7-9 and TRBJ1-3; D remains unclear. This CDR3 has 14 residues. V dropped 2 bases and J dropped 2 bases, with 7 bases sitting between them. Germline V gives CDR1 SEHNR, CDR2 FQNEAQ (reference sequence). DNA of the CDR3: TGTGCCAGCAGCTTAAGTGCAGCTGGAAACACCATATATTTT. Translated: CASSLSAAGNTIYF.

V is TRBV7-9 and J is TRBJ2-1, with TRBD1 matching over 7 bases. J was trimmed by 7 bases and V by 0 bases; bases with no gene match: 6. This CDR3 contains 15 residues. Germline V lookup: CDR1 SEHNR, CDR2 FQNEAQ (reference sequence). CDR3 DNA sequence: TGTGCCAGCAGCTTAGCGCTAGGACAGGAGAATGAGCAGTTCTTC. Translated, it gives CASSLALGQENEQFF.